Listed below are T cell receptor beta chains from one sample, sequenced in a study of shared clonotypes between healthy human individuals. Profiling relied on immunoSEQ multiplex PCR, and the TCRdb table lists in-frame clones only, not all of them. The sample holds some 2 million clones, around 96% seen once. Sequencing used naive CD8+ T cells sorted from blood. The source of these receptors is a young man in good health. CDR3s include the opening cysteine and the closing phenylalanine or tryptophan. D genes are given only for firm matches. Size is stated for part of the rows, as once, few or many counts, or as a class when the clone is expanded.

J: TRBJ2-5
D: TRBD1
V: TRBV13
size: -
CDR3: CASSLGGQGEETQYF
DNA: TGTGCCAGCAGCTTAGGCGGACAGGGCGAAGAGACCCAGTACTTC

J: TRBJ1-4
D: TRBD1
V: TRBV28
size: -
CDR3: CASSPRTGAIDEKLFF
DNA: TGTGCCAGCAGTCCTCGAACAGGGGCTATTGATGAAAAACTGTTTTTT

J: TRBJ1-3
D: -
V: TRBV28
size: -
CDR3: CASSFEGWVDTIYF
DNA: TGTGCCAGCAGTTTCGAGGGGTGGGTTGACACCATATATTTT

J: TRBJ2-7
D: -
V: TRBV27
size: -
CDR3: CASSRGGTYEQYF
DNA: TGTGCCAGCTCACGGGGAGGTACCTACGAGCAGTACTTC

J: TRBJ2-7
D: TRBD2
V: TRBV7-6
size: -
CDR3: CASSPGLATVEQYF
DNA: TGTGCCAGCAGCCCGGGACTAGCTACGGTCGAGCAGTACTTC

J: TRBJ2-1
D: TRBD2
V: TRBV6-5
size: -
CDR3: CASSQAGGPEEQFF
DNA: TGTGCCAGCAGTCAAGCGGGAGGGCCCGAAGAGCAGTTCTTC

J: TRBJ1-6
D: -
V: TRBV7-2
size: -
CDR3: CASSLTSGDSPLHF
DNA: TGTGCCAGCAGCCTAACGTCGGGTGATTCACCCCTCCACTTT

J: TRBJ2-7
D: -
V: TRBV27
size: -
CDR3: CATRGRSYYEQYF
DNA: TGTGCCACCAGGGGCAGAAGTTATTACGAGCAGTACTTC

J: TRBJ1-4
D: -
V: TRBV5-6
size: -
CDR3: CASSLLGEKLFF
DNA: TGTGCCAGCAGCTTGTTAGGGGAAAAACTGTTTTTT

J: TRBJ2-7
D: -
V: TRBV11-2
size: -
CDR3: CASSLQPGTTYEQYF
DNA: TGTGCCAGCAGCTTACAACCCGGGACGACCTACGAGCAGTACTTC

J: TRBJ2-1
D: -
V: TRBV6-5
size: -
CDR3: CASRPVDTYNEQFF
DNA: TGTGCCAGCAGACCTGTCGACACTTACAATGAGCAGTTCTTC

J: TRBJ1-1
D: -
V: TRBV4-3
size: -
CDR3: CASSQDLDAFEAFF
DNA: TGCGCCAGCAGCCAAGATCTTGACGCCTTTGAAGCTTTCTTT

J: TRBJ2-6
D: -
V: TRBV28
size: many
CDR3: CASSEWTAGAGANVLTF
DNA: TGTGCCAGCAGCGAATGGACAGCAGGGGCTGGGGCCAACGTCCTGACTTTC

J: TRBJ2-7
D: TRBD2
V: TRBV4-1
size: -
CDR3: CASSHRTSGDYEQYF
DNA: TGCGCCAGCAGCCACCGGACTAGCGGGGACTACGAGCAGTACTTC

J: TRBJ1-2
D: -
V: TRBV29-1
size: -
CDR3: CSAPLPNYGYTF
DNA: TGCAGCGCCCCACTGCCTAACTATGGCTACACCTTC

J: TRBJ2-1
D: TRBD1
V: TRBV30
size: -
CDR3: CAWSGVGQGNTNEQFF
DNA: TGTGCCTGGAGTGGGGTTGGACAGGGCAACACGAATGAGCAGTTCTTC